Below, 24 T cell receptor beta chains from the same sample are listed, as sequenced in a study of shared clonotypes between healthy human individuals. Method: immunoSEQ multiplex PCR; TCRdb's copy keeps in-frame clones and lacks some. The top ten hold more than 1.5% of the sample, which has some 2,100,000 clones, just over 90% seen once. As defined, naive CD8 cells were CD45RO-negative and positively selected for CCR7, with terminally differentiated effector memory CD45RA+ cells excluded. Sequencing input: naive CD8+ T cells from PBMCs. Receptor source: a man younger than 35 in good health. Some clones in this sample may be carry-over from other donors' samples.

This chain links TRBV7-8 with TRBJ2-4; TRBD1 or TRBD2 may be the D gene (5 bases each). V was cut by 5 bases and J by 5 bases, with 13 bases left in between. The CDR3 has 14 amino acids. Germline V gene data show CDR1 as SGHVS and CDR2 as FQNEAQ. The CDR3 bases are TGTGCCAGCAGCCCTCCCGGGACCCAAAACATTCAGTACTTC. This translates into CASSPPGTQNIQYF.

In DNA form, the CDR3 reads TGTGCCAGCAGTGGTCGGACATCACTCCCGCAGTTCTTC. Protein sequence: CASSGRTSLPQFF. This chain joins TRBV2 and TRBJ2-1; perhaps TRBD1 as D (5 bases). Trimming left V 4 bases short and J 12 bases short, with 16 bases between. This CDR3 has 13 amino acids. Germline values: CDR1 SNHLY, CDR2 FYNNEI.

Turning to this clone: The sample has other DNA sequences that encode this CDR3 too. The chain links TRBV7-9 to TRBJ2-7; no clear D gene. CDR3 size: 11 residues. V was shortened by 5 bases and J by 3 bases, with 5 bases between the two germline ends. Per the germline V gene, CDR1 is SEHNR and CDR2 is FQNEAQ (reference sequence). Here the CDR3 DNA reads TGTGCCAGCAGCAACAGCTACGAGCAGTACTTC. It translates to CASSNSYEQYF.

The CDR3 nucleotides read TGTGCCAGCAGCCCTATAGGACTACCCTACGAGCAGTACTTC. Amino acid sequence: CASSPIGLPYEQYF. The V call is TRBV14, the J call TRBJ2-7; D may be TRBD2 (6 bases). The CDR3 runs to 14 residues. V lost 4 bases to trimming and J lost 2 bases, with 12 bases between them. CDR1 and CDR2 (germline): SGHDN, FVKESK.

V gene TRBV7-2 combines with J gene TRBJ2-7; 7 bases are shared with TRBD1. The junction had 8 bases not matched to a gene; V was cut back by 0 bases and J by 3 bases. There are 16 residues in the CDR3. Germline CDR1 reads SGHTA; CDR2 reads FQGNSA. The CDR3 loop reads CASSLASTGKHYEQYF. CDR3 bases: TGTGCCAGCAGCTTAGCTTCGACAGGGAAACACTACGAGCAGTACTTC.

This sequence joins TRBV5-5 and TRBJ1-4, with D tentatively TRBD1 (5 bases). The germline gives CDR1 SGHKS, CDR2 YYEKEE (reference sequence). The V gene lost 0 bases and the J gene lost 4 bases, with 10 bases spanning the gap. There are 15 residues in the CDR3. The DNA for the CDR3 is TGTGCCAGCAGCTTGGCTGGGACGGGTAATGAAAAACTGTTTTTT. Residues: CASSLAGTGNEKLFF.

The V and J genes are TRBV27 and TRBJ2-1; D possibly corresponds to TRBD1 (6 bases). Germline loops: CDR1 MNHEY, CDR2 SMNVEV (reference sequence). V lost 2 bases to trimming and J lost 0 bases, with 20 bases between them. CDR3 size: 19 residues. The CDR3 sequence: CASSLKSRDIRSSYNEQFF. CDR3 in DNA: TGTGCCAGCAGTTTAAAGTCCCGGGACATCAGGAGCTCCTACAATGAGCAGTTCTTC.

This chain joins TRBV23-1 and TRBJ2-1, with D maybe TRBD1 (5 bases). TRBV23-1 is an open reading frame whose function is uncertain. The CDR3 spans 15 residues. V gave up 0 bases and J gave up 6 bases, with 12 bases separating them. CDR3 loop: CASSQSRQGCNEQFF. CDR3 DNA: TGCGCCAGCAGTCAATCGAGGCAGGGTTGCAATGAGCAGTTCTTC.

J is TRBJ2-1 and V is TRBV11-3; perhaps D is TRBD1 or TRBD2 (6 bases each). Germline-derived CDR1 and CDR2 are SGHNT and YENEEA. The CDR3 is 14 residues long. Trimming took 5 bases from V and 5 from J, leaving 13 bases between them. The CDR3 region is CASSLFRGDNEQFF. The CDR3 region has the DNA TGTGCCAGCAGCCTATTTAGGGGGGACAATGAGCAGTTCTTC.

The chain combines TRBV6-6 with TRBJ1-1, with 7 bases fitting TRBD1. Germline loops: CDR1 MNHNY, CDR2 SVGAGI (reference sequence). With V trimmed by 6 bases and J by 6 bases, 10 bases remained unmatched. The CDR3 length is 14 residues. CDR3 nucleotides: TGTGCCAGCAGGACCAGACAGGGTACGGCTGAAGCTTTCTTT. Encoded protein: CASRTRQGTAEAFF.

V and J are TRBV15 and TRBJ2-1, with D perhaps TRBD1 (6 bases). The CDR3 loop spans 11 amino acids. CDR1 and CDR2 from the germline V gene are LNHNV and YYDKDF (reference sequence). V was shortened by 6 bases and J by 13 bases, with 13 bases between the two germline ends. CDR3 sequence reads: CATSIRDNQFF. In DNA, the CDR3 is TGTGCCACCAGTATCAGGGACAATCAGTTCTTC. Drawing the rest from reference TRBV15 and TRBJ2-1, the complete variable domain is DAMVIQNPRYQVTQFGKPVTLSCSQTLNHNVMYWYQQKSSQAPKLLFHYYDKDFNNEADTPDNFQSRRPNTSFCFLDIRSPGLGDTAMYLCATSIRDNQFFGPGTRLTVL.

The CDR3 sequence is CSAAGEGNEQYF. In nucleotides, the CDR3 is TGCAGCGCCGCCGGGGAGGGGAACGAGCAGTACTTC. J is TRBJ2-7 and V is TRBV29-1, with TRBD2 matching over 7 bases. This CDR3 is built from 12 residues. Looked up from germline, CDR1 is SQVTM and CDR2 is ANQGSEA. Unmatched junction bases numbered 8, after V lost 7 bases and J lost 5 bases.

The chain recombines TRBV4-1 with TRBJ2-7, with unresolved D. V was pared by 3 bases and J by 3 bases, with 12 bases between. The CDR3 contains 14 residues. In germline, CDR1 is MGHRA, CDR2 YSYEKL. This chain's CDR3 is CASSHIGAVYEQYF. The CDR3 DNA follows: TGCGCCAGCAGCCACATAGGCGCCGTCTACGAGCAGTACTTC.

The CDR3 DNA reads TGCGCCAGCAGTGAGGGGACGCCCTACGAGCAGTACTTC. As protein: CASSEGTPYEQYF. V is TRBV10-1 and J is TRBJ2-7; D is possibly TRBD1 or TRBD2 (5 bases each). The CDR3 is made up of 13 amino acids. Germline CDR1 and CDR2: WNHNN and SYGVQD (reference sequence). Trimming stripped 2 bases from V and 2 bases from J, with 7 bases between.

This rearrangement joins TRBV5-3 to TRBJ2-7, with D perhaps matching TRBD1 (6 bases). TRBV5-3 is noted as an ORF with a role that remains uncertain. V lost 2 bases and J 2 bases, leaving 8 bases between the germline ends. The CDR3 runs to 13 residues. CDR3: CARSFGTPYEQYF. CDR3 DNA sequence: TGTGCCAGAAGCTTCGGGACACCCTACGAGCAGTACTTC.

The V gene is TRBV28, the J gene TRBJ2-7; 8 positions match TRBD1. V dropped 2 bases and J dropped 5; count of bases not matched to a gene: 8. The CDR3 is 15 residues long. The germline V gene encodes CDR1 MDHEN and CDR2 SYDVKM. The CDR3 nucleotides are TGTGCCAGCAGTTTAGAGTGGGACAGGCGGCACGAGCAGTACTTC. It encodes CASSLEWDRRHEQYF.

The chain links TRBV5-6 to TRBJ2-2, with 7 bases fitting TRBD1. With V trimmed by 1 base and J by 3 bases, 6 bases remained unmatched. Per the germline V gene, CDR1 is SGHDT and CDR2 is YYEEEE. The CDR3 has 16 amino acids. This CDR3 is CASSLTGALDTGELFF. CDR3 DNA sequence: TGTGCCAGCAGCTTGACAGGGGCTCTGGACACCGGGGAGCTGTTTTTT.

The chain has TRBV19 and TRBJ2-3; D ambiguous. V was cut by 3 bases and J by 2 bases, with 9 bases left in between. CDR1 and CDR2 (germline): LNHDA, SQIVND (reference sequence). CDR3 length: 14 amino acids. The CDR3 here is CASSIGGITDTQYF. CDR3 in DNA: TGTGCCAGTAGTATCGGCGGAATCACAGATACGCAGTATTTT.

The chain links TRBV19 to TRBJ2-5, with D possibly matching TRBD2 (6 bases). V was shortened by 1 base and J by 4 bases, with 10 bases between the two germline ends. The CDR3 totals 14 residues. Germline-derived CDR1 and CDR2 are LNHDA and SQIVND (reference sequence). DNA for the CDR3: TGTGCCAGTAGTATAGGGGGGGAAGGAGAGACCCAGTACTTC. Its translation: CASSIGGEGETQYF.

This clone occurred once. V and J are TRBV6-5 and TRBJ2-2; 7 bases are a match to TRBD2. The CDR3 spans 14 residues. Germline lookup yields CDR1 MNHEY and CDR2 SVGAGI. The trim removed 2 bases at V and 7 bases at J, leaving 4 bases unmatched. This chain's CDR3 is CASSYAGEGGELFF. Here the CDR3 DNA reads TGTGCCAGCAGTTACGCGGGAGAGGGCGGGGAGCTGTTTTTT.

The genes are TRBV9 and TRBJ2-1; D remains unclear. Trimming pared 4 bases from V and 7 bases from J, leaving 12 bases between. This CDR3 is 13 amino acids long. Germline-derived CDR1 and CDR2 are SGDLS and YYNGEE. CDR3 amino acids: CASSTQRWNEQFF. As DNA, the CDR3 is TGTGCCAGCAGCACTCAGAGATGGAATGAGCAGTTCTTC.

V is TRBV9 and J is TRBJ2-2; D not certain. The CDR3 contains 16 residues. From germline, CDR1 is SGDLS and CDR2 YYNGEE. Trimming pared 3 bases from V and 4 bases from J, leaving 16 bases between. The CDR3 DNA is TGTGCCAGCAGCGCCCCGTCGTCGGGTTCCACCGGGGAGCTGTTTTTT. This gives the protein CASSAPSSGSTGELFF.

The chain is built from TRBV7-9 and TRBJ2-1; 8 bases agree with TRBD2. The CDR3 consists of 18 residues. CDR1 SEHNR and CDR2 FQNEAQ come from the germline V gene (reference sequence). V lost 4 bases, J lost 3 bases, and 14 bases stayed unmatched. The CDR3 nucleotides read TGTGCCAGCAGCTCCGGGTTCAGCGGGAGAGGTGGCTACAATGAGCAGTTCTTC. It specifies CASSSGFSGRGGYNEQFF.

The rearrangement links TRBV13 to TRBJ2-3; TRBD1 matches at 8 bases. The CDR3 covers 15 residues. V lost 5 bases and J lost 4; bases outside the gene matches: 8. From germline, CDR1 is PRHDT and CDR2 FYEKMQ (reference sequence). CDR3 protein: CASSIQGERADTQYF. The CDR3 region has the DNA TGTGCCAGCAGCATACAGGGGGAGCGGGCAGATACGCAGTATTTT.